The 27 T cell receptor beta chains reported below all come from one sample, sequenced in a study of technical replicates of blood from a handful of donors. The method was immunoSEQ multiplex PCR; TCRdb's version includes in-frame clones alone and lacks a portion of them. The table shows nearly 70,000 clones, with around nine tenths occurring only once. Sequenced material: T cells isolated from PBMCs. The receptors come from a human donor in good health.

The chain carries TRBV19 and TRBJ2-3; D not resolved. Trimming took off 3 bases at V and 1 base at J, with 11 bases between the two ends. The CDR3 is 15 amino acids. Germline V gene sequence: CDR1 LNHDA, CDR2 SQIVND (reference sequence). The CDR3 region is CASSIWRERTDTQYF. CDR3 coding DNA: TGTGCCAGTAGTATCTGGAGAGAGCGCACAGATACGCAGTATTTT.

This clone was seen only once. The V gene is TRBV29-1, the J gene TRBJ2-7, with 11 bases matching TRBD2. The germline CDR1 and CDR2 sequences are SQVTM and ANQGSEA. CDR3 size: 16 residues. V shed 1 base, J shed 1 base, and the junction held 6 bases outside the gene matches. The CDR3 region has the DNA TGCAGCGTTGAAGTAGGGCCTAGCGGGAGGTCCTACGAGCAGTACTTC. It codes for CSVEVGPSGRSYEQYF.

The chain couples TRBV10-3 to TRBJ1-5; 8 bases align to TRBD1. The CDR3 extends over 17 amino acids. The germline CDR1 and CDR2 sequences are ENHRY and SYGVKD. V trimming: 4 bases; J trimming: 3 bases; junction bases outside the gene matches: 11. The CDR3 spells CAISAGQGRSFNQPQHF. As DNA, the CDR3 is TGTGCCATCAGTGCCGGACAGGGTAGATCTTTCAATCAGCCCCAGCATTTT.

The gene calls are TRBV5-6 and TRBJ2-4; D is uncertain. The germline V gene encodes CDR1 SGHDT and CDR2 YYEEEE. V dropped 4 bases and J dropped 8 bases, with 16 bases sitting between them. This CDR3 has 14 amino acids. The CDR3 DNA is TGTGCCAGCAGCCCGACTCTATACGAAGACATTCAGTACTTC. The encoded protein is CASSPTLYEDIQYF.

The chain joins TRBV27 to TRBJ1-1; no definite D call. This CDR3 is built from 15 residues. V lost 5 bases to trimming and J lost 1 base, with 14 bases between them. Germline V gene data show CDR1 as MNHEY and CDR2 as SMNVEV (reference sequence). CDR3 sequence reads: CASSNRDPSNTEAFF. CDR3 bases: TGTGCCAGCAGTAACAGAGACCCATCGAACACTGAAGCTTTCTTT.

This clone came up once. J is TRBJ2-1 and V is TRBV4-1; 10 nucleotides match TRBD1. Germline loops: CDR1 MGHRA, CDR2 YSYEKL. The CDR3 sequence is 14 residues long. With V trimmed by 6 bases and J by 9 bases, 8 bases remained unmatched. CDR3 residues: CASSNPGQGSEQFF. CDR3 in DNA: TGCGCCAGCAGTAATCCGGGACAGGGGAGTGAGCAGTTCTTC.

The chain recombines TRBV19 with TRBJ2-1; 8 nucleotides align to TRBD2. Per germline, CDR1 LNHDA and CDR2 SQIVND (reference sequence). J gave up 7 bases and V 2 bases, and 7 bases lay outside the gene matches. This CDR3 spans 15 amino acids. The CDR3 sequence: CASSIMTGGSNEQFF. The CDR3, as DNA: TGTGCCAGTAGTATAATGACGGGAGGGAGTAATGAGCAGTTCTTC.

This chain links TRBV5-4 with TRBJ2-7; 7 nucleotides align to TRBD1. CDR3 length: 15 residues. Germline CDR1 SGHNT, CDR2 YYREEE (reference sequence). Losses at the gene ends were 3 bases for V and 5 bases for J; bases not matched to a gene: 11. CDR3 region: CASSSRGGIVDEQYF. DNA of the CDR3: TGTGCCAGCAGCTCAAGAGGGGGCATAGTCGACGAGCAGTACTTC. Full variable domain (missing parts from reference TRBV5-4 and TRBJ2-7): ETGVTQSPTHLIKTRGQQVTLRCSSQSGHNTVSWYQQALGQGPQFIFQYYREEENGRGNFPPRFSGLQFPNYSSELNVNALELDDSALYLCASSSRGGIVDEQYFGPGTRLTVT.

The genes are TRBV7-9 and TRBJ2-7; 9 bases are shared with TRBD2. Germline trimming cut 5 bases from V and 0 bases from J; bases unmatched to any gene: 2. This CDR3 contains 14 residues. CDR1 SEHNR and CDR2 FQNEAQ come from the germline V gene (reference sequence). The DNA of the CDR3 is TGTGCCAGCAGCCCTAGCGGGATCTCCTACGAGCAGTACTTC. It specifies CASSPSGISYEQYF. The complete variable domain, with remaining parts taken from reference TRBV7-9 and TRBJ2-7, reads DTGVSQNPRHKITKRGQNVTFRCDPISEHNRLYWYRQTLGQGPEFLTYFQNEAQLEKSRLLSDRFSAERPKGSFSTLEIQRTEQGDSAMYLCASSPSGISYEQYFGPGTRLTVT.

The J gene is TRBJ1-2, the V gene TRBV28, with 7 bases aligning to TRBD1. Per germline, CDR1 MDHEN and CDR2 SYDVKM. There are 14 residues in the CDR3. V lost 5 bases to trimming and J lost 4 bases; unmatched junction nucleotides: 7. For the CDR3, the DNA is TGTGCCAGCAGTCCCATCCGACAGGGCTATGGCTACACCTTC. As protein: CASSPIRQGYGYTF.

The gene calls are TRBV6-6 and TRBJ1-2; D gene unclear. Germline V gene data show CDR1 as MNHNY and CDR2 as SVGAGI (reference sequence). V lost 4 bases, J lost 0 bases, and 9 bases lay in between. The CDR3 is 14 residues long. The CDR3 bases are TGTGCCAGCAGTTTCGACATAGCTAACTATGGCTACACCTTC. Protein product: CASSFDIANYGYTF.

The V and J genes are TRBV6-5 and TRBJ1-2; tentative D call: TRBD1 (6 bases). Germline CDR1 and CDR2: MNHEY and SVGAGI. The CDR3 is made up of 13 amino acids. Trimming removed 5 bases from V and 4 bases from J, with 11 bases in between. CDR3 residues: CASSRQDSYGYTF. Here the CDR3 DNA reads TGTGCCAGCAGTCGACAGGATTCCTATGGCTACACCTTC.

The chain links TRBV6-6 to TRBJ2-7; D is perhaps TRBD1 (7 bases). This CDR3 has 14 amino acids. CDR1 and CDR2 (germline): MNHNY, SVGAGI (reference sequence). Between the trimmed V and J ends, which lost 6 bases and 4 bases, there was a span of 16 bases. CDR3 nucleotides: TGTGCCAGCAGCTCTGCGGGACAGCTTTACGAGCAGTACTTC. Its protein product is CASSSAGQLYEQYF.

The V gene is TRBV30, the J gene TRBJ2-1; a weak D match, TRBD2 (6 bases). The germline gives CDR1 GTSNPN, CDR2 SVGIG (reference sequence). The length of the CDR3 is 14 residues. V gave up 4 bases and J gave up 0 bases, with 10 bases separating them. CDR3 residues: CAWTRDSSYNEQFF. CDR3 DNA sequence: TGTGCCTGGACCCGGGACTCCTCCTACAATGAGCAGTTCTTC.

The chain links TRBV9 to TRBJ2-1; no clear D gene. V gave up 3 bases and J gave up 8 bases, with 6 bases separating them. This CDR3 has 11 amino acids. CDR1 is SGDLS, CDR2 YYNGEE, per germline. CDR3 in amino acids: CASSERDEQFF. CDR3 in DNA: TGTGCCAGCAGCGAGAGAGATGAGCAGTTCTTC.

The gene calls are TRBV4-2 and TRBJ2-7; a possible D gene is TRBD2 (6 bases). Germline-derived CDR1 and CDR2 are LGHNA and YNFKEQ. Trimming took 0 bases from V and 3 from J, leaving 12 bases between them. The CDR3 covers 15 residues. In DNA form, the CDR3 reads TGTGCCAGCAGCCAAGATCTCGGGACTTTCTACGAGCAGTACTTC. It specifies CASSQDLGTFYEQYF.

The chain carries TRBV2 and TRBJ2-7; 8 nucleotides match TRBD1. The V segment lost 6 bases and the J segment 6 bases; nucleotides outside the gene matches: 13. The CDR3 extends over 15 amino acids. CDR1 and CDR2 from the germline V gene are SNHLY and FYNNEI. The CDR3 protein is CASREDRVSGGEQYF. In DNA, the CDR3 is TGTGCCAGCAGAGAGGACAGGGTCTCAGGTGGCGAGCAGTACTTC.

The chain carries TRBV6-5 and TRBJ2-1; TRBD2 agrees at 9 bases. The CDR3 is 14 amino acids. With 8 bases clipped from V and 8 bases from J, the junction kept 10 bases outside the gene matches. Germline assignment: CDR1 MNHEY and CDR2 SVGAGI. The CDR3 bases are TGTGCCAGCCGTGGCGCGGGAGGGTCCTATGAGCAGTTCTTC. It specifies CASRGAGGSYEQFF.

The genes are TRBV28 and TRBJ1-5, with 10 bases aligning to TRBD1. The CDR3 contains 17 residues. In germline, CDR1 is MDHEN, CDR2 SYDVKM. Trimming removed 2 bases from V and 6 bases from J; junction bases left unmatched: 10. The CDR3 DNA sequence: TGTGCCAGCAGTTTACTTCCAACCGGGACAGGGGTTCAGCCCCAGCATTTT. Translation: CASSLLPTGTGVQPQHF.

The CDR3 DNA follows: TGTGCCAGCAGTTTGAGTGGACAGGTGACTGAAGCTTTCTTT. This encodes CASSLSGQVTEAFF. The chain employs TRBV28 and TRBJ1-1; 7 nucleotides line up with TRBD1. The CDR3 spans 14 residues. In germline, CDR1 is MDHEN, CDR2 SYDVKM. V gave up 3 bases and J gave up 5 bases; unmatched junction bases: 6.

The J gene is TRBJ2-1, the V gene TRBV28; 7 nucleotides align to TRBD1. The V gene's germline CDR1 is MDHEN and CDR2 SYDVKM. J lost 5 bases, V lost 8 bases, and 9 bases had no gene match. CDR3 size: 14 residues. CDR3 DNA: TGTGCCAGCGCGACAGGGAATAACAACAATGAGCAGTTCTTC. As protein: CASATGNNNNEQFF.

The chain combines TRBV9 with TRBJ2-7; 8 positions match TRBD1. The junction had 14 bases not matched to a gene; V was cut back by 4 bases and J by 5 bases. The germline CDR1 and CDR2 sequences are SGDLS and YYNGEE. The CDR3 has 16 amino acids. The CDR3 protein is CASSPRMDREVDEQYF. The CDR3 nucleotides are TGTGCCAGCAGCCCCAGGATGGACAGGGAAGTTGACGAGCAGTACTTC.

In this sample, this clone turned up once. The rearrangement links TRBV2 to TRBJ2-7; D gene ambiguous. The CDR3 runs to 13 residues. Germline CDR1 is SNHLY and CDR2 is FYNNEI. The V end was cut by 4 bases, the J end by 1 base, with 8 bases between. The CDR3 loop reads CASSGSFSYEQYF. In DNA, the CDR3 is TGTGCCAGCAGTGGGAGTTTTTCCTACGAGCAGTACTTC.

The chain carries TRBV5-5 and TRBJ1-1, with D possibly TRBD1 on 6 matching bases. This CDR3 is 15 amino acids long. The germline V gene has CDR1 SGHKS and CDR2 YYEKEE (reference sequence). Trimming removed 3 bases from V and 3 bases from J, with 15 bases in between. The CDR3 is CASSSPSRGDTEAFF. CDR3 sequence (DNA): TGTGCCAGCAGCTCCCCCTCCAGGGGTGACACTGAAGCTTTCTTT.

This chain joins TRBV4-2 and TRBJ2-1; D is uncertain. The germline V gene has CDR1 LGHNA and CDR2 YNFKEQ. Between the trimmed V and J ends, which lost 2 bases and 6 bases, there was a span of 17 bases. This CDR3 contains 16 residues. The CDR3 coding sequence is TGTGCCAGCAGCCAACTCGATGGAGAAGAAGGCAATGAGCAGTTCTTC. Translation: CASSQLDGEEGNEQFF.

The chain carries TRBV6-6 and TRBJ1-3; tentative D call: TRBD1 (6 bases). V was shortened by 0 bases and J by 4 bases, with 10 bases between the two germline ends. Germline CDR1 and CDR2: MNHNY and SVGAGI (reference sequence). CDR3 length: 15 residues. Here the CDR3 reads CASSYSRDRGNTIYF. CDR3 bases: TGTGCCAGCAGTTACTCGAGAGACAGGGGAAACACCATATATTTT.

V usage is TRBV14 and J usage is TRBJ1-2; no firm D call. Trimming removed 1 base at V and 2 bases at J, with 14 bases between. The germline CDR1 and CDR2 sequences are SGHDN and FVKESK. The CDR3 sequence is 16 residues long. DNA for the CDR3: TGTGCCAGCAGCCAAGTAAGGGCAGGACTAAACTATGGCTACACCTTC. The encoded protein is CASSQVRAGLNYGYTF.